This T cell receptor (beta chain) appears in the sequencing data of a study of T cell repertoires in cytomegalovirus infection. For the study at large: Evidence of both CMV infection and a matching HLA type came from public TCR beta signatures.

In the case of this clonotype: Its antigen is not identified.

Each CDR3 protein gets one entry after TCRdb re-called the reads with MiXCR. The sample lists about 570,000 distinct CDR3 sequences, about 39% occurring once. V trimming: 4 bases; J trimming: 2 bases; junction bases outside the gene matches: 3. The CDR3 has 16 residues. Germline V gene sequence: CDR1 ENHRY, CDR2 SYGVKD. This receptor was identified in a human donor in good health (CMV status not recorded). Some clones in this sample may be carry-over from other donors' samples. V and J are TRBV10-3 and TRBJ2-3, with TRBD2 matching 13 bases. The starting material was cultured PBMCs, obtained from culture after CMV antigen stimulation. CDR3 in DNA: TGTGCCATCAGTGGGACTAGCGGGAGTGTCACAGATACGCAGTATTTT. Translation gives CAISGTSGSVTDTQYF.